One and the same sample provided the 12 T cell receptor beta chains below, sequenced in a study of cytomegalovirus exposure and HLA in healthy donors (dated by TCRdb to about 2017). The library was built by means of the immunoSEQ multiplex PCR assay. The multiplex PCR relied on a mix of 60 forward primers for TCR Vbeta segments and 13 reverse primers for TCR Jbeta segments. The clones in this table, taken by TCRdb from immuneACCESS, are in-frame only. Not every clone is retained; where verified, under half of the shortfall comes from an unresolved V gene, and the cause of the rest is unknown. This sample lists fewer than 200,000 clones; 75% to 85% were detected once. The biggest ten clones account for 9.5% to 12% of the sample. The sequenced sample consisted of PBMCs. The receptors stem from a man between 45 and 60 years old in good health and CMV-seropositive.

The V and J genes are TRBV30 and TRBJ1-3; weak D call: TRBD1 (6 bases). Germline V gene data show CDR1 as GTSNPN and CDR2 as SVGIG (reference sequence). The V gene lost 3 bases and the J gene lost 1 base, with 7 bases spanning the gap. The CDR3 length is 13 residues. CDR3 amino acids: CAWRGGSGNTIYF. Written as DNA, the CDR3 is TGTGCCTGGAGAGGGGGTTCTGGAAACACCATATATTTT. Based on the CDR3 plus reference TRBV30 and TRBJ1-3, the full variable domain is SQTIHQWPATLVQPVGSPLSLECTVEGTSNPNLYWYRQAAGRGLQLLFYSVGIGQISSEVPQNLSASRPQDRQFILSSKKLLLSDSGFYLCAWRGGSGNTIYFGEGSWLTVV.

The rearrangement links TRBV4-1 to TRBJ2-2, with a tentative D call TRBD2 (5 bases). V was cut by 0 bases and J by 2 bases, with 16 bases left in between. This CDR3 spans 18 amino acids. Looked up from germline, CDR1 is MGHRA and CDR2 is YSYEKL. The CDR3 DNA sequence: TGCGCCAGCAGCCAAGATTATAACAGCGGAGCTAACACCGGGGAGCTGTTTTTT. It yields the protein CASSQDYNSGANTGELFF.

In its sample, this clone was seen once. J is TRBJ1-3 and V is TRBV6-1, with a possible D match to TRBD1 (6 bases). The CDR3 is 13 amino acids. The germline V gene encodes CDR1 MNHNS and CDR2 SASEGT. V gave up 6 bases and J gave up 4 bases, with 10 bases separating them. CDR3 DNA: TGTGCCAGCAGACCGGGACACGGAAACACCATATATTTT. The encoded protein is CASRPGHGNTIYF.

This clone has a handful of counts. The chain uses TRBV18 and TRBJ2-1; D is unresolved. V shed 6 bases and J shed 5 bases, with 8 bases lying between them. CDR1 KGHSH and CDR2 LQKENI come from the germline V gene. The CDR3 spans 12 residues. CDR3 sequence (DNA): TGTGCCAGCTCCCCCTTTAACAATGAGCAGTTCTTC. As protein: CASSPFNNEQFF.

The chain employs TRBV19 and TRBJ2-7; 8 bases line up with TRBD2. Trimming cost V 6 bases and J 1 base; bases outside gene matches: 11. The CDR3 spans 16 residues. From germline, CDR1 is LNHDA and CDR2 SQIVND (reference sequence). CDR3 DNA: TGTGCCAGTAGAAAAAGGGCGGGGGGCCTATCCTACGAGCAGTACTTC. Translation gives CASRKRAGGLSYEQYF.

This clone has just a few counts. The CDR3 loop is CASSPQGTYGYTF. The CDR3, as DNA: TGTGCCAGCAGTCCGCAGGGAACCTATGGCTACACCTTC. V is TRBV6-5 and J is TRBJ1-2; tentatively, D is TRBD1 (5 bases). Germline V lookup: CDR1 MNHEY, CDR2 SVGAGI. Between the trimmed V and J ends, which lost 5 bases and 4 bases, there was a span of 11 bases. CDR3 length: 13 residues.

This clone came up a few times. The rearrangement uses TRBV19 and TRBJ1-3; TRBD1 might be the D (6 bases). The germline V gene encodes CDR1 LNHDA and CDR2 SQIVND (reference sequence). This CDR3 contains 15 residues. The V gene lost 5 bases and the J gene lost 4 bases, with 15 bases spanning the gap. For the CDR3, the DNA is TGTGCCAGTAGTCCGGGACACCAGCCCGGAAACACCATATATTTT. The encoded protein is CASSPGHQPGNTIYF.

CDR3 loop: CASSQVLAKEQFF. Written as DNA, the CDR3 is TGCGCCAGCAGCCAAGTGCTAGCAAAGGAGCAGTTCTTC. This chain links TRBV4-3 with TRBJ2-1; the D gene is possibly TRBD2 (5 bases). CDR3 length: 13 residues. The germline V gene encodes CDR1 LGHNA and CDR2 YSLEER. V lost 1 base to trimming and J lost 10 bases, with 11 bases between them.

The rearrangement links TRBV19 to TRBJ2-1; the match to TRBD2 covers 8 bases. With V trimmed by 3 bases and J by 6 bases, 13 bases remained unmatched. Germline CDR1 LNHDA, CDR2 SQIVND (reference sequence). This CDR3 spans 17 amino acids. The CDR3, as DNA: TGTGCCAGTAGTATGGGTCCCCGGACTAGCTTTGCCAATGAGCAGTTCTTC. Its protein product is CASSMGPRTSFANEQFF.

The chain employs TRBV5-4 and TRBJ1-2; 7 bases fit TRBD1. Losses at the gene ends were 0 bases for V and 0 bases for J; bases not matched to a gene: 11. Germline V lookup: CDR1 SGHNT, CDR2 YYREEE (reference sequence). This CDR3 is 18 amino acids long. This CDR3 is CASSLGGRGQGTNYGYTF. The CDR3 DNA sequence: TGTGCCAGCAGCTTGGGTGGTAGGGGGCAAGGAACTAACTATGGCTACACCTTC.

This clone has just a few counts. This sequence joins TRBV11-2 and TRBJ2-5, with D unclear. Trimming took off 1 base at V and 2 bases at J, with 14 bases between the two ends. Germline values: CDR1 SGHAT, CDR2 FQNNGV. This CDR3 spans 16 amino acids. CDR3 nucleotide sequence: TGTGCCAGCAGCTTAGTCTCAGGCCAGGCGCAAGAGACCCAGTACTTC. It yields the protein CASSLVSGQAQETQYF.

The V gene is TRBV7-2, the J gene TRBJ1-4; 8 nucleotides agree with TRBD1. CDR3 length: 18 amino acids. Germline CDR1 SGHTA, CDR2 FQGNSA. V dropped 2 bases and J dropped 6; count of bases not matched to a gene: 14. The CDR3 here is CASSLTPRYRGGHEKLFF. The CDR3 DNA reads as TGTGCCAGCAGCTTAACTCCTCGCTACAGGGGGGGCCATGAAAAACTGTTTTTT.